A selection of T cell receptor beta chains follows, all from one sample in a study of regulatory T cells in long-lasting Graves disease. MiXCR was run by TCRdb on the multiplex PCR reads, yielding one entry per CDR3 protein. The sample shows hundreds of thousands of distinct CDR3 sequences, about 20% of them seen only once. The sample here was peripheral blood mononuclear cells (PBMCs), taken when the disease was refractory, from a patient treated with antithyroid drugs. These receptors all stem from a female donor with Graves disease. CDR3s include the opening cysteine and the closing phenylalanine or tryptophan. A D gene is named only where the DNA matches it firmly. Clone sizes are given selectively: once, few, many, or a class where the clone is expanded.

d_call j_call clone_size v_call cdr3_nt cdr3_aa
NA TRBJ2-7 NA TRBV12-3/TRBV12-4 TGTGCCAGCAGCTACAGGGTGACGTGGTACGAGCAGTACTTC CASSYRVTWYEQYF
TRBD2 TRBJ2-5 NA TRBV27 TGTGCCAGCAGGGGACTAAGTATAGAAGAGACCCAGTACTTC CASRGLSIEETQYF
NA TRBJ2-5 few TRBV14 TGTGCCAGCAGCCTACATAGGAGGACAGTCCCCTGGGGGGAGACCCAGTACTTC CASSLHRRTVPWGETQYF
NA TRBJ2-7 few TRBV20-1 TGCAGTGCTACGAACGTAGACTCTTGGGACGAGCAGTACTTC CSATNVDSWDEQYF
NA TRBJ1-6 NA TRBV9 TGTGCCAGCAGCGAAAACTCCAGGAATTCACCCCTCCACTTT CASSENSRNSPLHF
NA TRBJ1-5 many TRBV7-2 TGTGCCAGCAGCTTAGTGGCGGGGAATAGCAATCAGCCCCAGCATTTT CASSLVAGNSNQPQHF
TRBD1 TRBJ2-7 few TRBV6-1 TGTGCCAGCAGCCAAGTGGGACAGGGCCCCTACGAGCAGTACTTC CASSQVGQGPYEQYF
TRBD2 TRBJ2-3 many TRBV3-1 TGTGCCAGCAGCCAAGGGACTAGCGGGAGAGATACGCAGTATTTT CASSQGTSGRDTQYF
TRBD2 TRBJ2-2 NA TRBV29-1 TGCAGCGTGTGCGTGGGAGGGACCGGGGAGCTGTTTTTT CSVCVGGTGELFF
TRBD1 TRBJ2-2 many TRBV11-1 TGTGCCAGCACCGGGACAGGGGTCGGGGAGCTGTTTTTT CASTGTGVGELFF
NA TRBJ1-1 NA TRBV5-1 TGCGCCAGCAGTTGGAGGGGGGCCGGCACTGAAGCTTTCTTT CASSWRGAGTEAFF
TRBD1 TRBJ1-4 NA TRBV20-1 TGCAGTGCTAGAGATCTTAGGGGACAGGGTAATGAAAAACTGTTTTTT CSARDLRGQGNEKLFF
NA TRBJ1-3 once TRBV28 TGTGCCAGCAATTCCTTCGGGGGCGGAAACACCATATATTTT CASNSFGGGNTIYF
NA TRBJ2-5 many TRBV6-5 TGTGCCAGCAGTTACAGCCCAGGAAGGGAGACCCAGTACTTC CASSYSPGRETQYF
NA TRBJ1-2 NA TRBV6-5 TGTGCCAGCAGTTACACGGGATCTGGGGGCTATGGCTACACCTTC CASSYTGSGGYGYTF
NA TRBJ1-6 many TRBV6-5 TGTGCCAGCAGTTACGGACGGTCCCTAAATTCACCCCTCCACTTT CASSYGRSLNSPLHF
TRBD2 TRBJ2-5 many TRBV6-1 TGTGCCAGCTCAGACCTAGCGGGAGAAGAGACCCAGTACTTC CASSDLAGEETQYF
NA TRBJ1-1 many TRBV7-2 TGTGCCAGCAGCTCCAGGGTCACTGAAGCTTTCTTT CASSSRVTEAFF
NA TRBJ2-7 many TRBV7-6 TGTGCCAGCAGCTTAGGTCCCGGAACCTACGAGCAGTACTTC CASSLGPGTYEQYF
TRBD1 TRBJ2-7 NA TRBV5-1 TGCGCCAGCAGCTTTGAGGGGGCTCTTTCCTACGAGCAGTACTTC CASSFEGALSYEQYF
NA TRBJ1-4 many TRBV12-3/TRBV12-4 TGTGCCAGCAGCCCCGACGGACGTAATGAAAAACTGTTTTTT CASSPDGRNEKLFF
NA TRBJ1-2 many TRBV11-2 TGTGCCAGCAGCAGCAGGGCGGGGATCACCTTCAAGGGAGGCTACACCTTC CASSSRAGITFKGGYTF
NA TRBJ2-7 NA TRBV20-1 TGCAGTGCTAGTTTGGGTTTCGGCGAGCAGTACTTC CSASLGFGEQYF
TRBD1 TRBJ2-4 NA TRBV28 TGTGCCAGCAGTTTATGGGGTGGAGGGACAGGGACTAACAAAAACATTCAGTACTTC CASSLWGGGTGTNKNIQYF
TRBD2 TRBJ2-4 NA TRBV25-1 TGTGCCAGCAGTGAATATGGTAGCGGGAGTATGGATATTCAGTACTTC CASSEYGSGSMDIQYF
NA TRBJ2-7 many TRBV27 TGTGCCAGCATGATCCGAGGGCGGAGCTCCTACGAGCAGTACTTC CASMIRGRSSYEQYF
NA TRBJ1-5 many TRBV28 TGTGCCAGCAAAGTTACGGCAATTAGCAATCAGCCCCAGCATTTT CASKVTAISNQPQHF
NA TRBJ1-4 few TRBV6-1 TGTGCCATTAGTCAGGGGAATGAAAAACTGTTTTTT CAISQGNEKLFF
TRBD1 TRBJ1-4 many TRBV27 TGTGCCAGCAGTTCATGGGACAGCCTTAATGAAAAACTGTTTTTT CASSSWDSLNEKLFF
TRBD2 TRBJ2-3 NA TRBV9 TGTGCCAGCAGCCCCCGTTTGGGACTAGCGGACCGTGATACGCAGTATTTT CASSPRLGLADRDTQYF
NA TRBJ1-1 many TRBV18 TGTGCCAGCTCACCAGGGGAGGAAGCTTTCTTT CASSPGEEAFF
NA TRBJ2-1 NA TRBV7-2 TGTGCCAGCAGCTTAGATCCAGTGGGGGGTATCTCCTACAATGAGCAGTTCTTC CASSLDPVGGISYNEQFF
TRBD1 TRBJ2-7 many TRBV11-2 TGTGCCAGCAGCCCATGGACAGGGGGCGCGGGCGAGCAGTACTTC CASSPWTGGAGEQYF
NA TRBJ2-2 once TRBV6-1 TGTGCCAGCGGGACGATCGGAACCGGGGAGCTGTTTTTT CASGTIGTGELFF
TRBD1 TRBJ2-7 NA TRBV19 TGTGCCAGTAGTGCCATAACCGGGACAGAATCTTACGAGCAGTACTTC CASSAITGTESYEQYF
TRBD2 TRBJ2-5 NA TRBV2 TGTGCCAGCAGTGAAGGATTTAGCGGGGGGGACCAAGAGACCCAGTACTTC CASSEGFSGGDQETQYF
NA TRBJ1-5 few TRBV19 TGTGCCAGTAGTATAACGTGGGGCAATCAGCCCCAGCATTTT CASSITWGNQPQHF
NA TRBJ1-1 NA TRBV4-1 TGCGCCAGCAGCCAGAGGATTCACCCCCGACCTAACACTGAAGCTTTCTTT CASSQRIHPRPNTEAFF
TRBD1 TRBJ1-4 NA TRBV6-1 TGTGCCAGCAGGAGACCTCACGAAAGACAGGGCGGTGAAGAACTGTTTTTT CASRRPHERQGGEELFF
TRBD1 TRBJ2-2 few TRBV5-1 TGCGCCAGCAGCTACGACAGGGGGCAAGTCGCCGGGGAGCTGTTTTTT CASSYDRGQVAGELFF